Each of the 30 T cell receptor beta chains below was sequenced from the same sample in a study of control samples from healthy donors and cancer patients. The repertoire was sequenced with immunoSEQ multiplex PCR; TCRdb's copy has only in-frame clones and lacks some. The table includes tens of thousands of clones, 87% detected once. The sequenced material came from blood. Every receptor here comes from a woman in her 50s in good health.

Written as DNA, the CDR3 is TGTGCCTGGAAGGCCAGCCTTAATGAAAAACTGTTTTTT. This gives the protein CAWKASLNEKLFF. V and J are TRBV30 and TRBJ1-4; D uncertain. Germline assignment: CDR1 GTSNPN and CDR2 SVGIG (reference sequence). This CDR3 is built from 13 residues. The germline V and J ends were trimmed by 4 bases and 4 bases, with 10 bases remaining between them.

The chain carries TRBV18 and TRBJ2-2; D is tentatively TRBD1 or TRBD2 (5 bases each). The V end lost 6 bases, the J end lost 3 bases, and 11 bases lay between the germline ends. This CDR3 contains 14 residues. CDR1 is KGHSH, CDR2 LQKENI, per germline. This CDR3 reads CASSRDVDTGELFF. CDR3 nucleotide sequence: TGTGCCAGCTCCCGGGACGTGGACACCGGGGAGCTGTTTTTT.

The J gene is TRBJ1-1, the V gene TRBV12-3 or TRBV12-4, with D perhaps matching TRBD1 (6 bases). The CDR3 is 13 residues long. Deletions cut 2 bases from V and 5 bases from J, with 9 bases between. CDR3 loop: CASSLQGWTEAFF. In DNA, the CDR3 is TGTGCCAGCAGTTTACAGGGGTGGACTGAAGCTTTCTTT.

The chain couples TRBV6-5 to TRBJ2-3, with a tentative D call TRBD1 (5 bases). V was shortened by 8 bases and J by 0 bases, with 15 bases between the two germline ends. This CDR3 region has 15 residues. Per the germline V gene, CDR1 is MNHEY and CDR2 is SVGAGI. The CDR3 region has the DNA TGTGCCAGCTCTCCATCAGGGTCTAGCACAGATACGCAGTATTTT. It yields the protein CASSPSGSSTDTQYF.

For this clone: Other DNA sequences of this sample code for an identical CDR3. V is TRBV18 and J is TRBJ1-5; D gene ambiguous. Germline V gene data show CDR1 as KGHSH and CDR2 as LQKENI. CDR3 length: 13 residues. The V end was cut by 2 bases, the J end by 0 bases, with 2 bases between. This CDR3 is CASSPGSNQPQHF. Here the CDR3 DNA reads TGTGCCAGCTCACCAGGTAGCAATCAGCCCCAGCATTTT.

The V and J genes are TRBV6-5 and TRBJ1-4; 9 bases agree with TRBD1. After removal of 9 bases from V and 8 bases from J, the junction contained 7 bases not matched to a gene. The CDR3 totals 13 residues. CDR1 and CDR2 from the germline V gene are MNHEY and SVGAGI. The CDR3 reads CASRTGVGEKLFF. In DNA, the CDR3 is TGTGCCAGTCGGACAGGGGTAGGGGAAAAACTGTTTTTT.

The rearrangement joins TRBV27 to TRBJ1-4, with a weak D call TRBD1 (5 bases). Trimming cost V 4 bases and J 4 bases, with 7 bases left between them. This CDR3 has 13 amino acids. Germline-derived CDR1 and CDR2 are MNHEY and SMNVEV (reference sequence). CDR3 nucleotide sequence: TGTGCCAGCAGTTCCAGGGTTAATGAAAAACTGTTTTTT. It translates to CASSSRVNEKLFF.

The V gene is TRBV13, the J gene TRBJ2-1, with TRBD2 identical over 7 bases. From germline, CDR1 is PRHDT and CDR2 FYEKMQ (reference sequence). The CDR3 length is 16 residues. With V trimmed by 5 bases and J by 2 bases, 9 bases remained unmatched. The CDR3 nucleotides read TGTGCCAGCAGCACCCGACCTAGCGGCGCCTACAATGAGCAGTTCTTC. Translation gives CASSTRPSGAYNEQFF.

The rearrangement joins TRBV5-4 to TRBJ1-6; D is possibly TRBD1 (5 bases). Per the germline V gene, CDR1 is SGHNT and CDR2 is YYREEE (reference sequence). V dropped 4 bases and J dropped 7 bases, with 12 bases sitting between them. This CDR3 region has 14 residues. For the CDR3, the DNA is TGTGCCAGCAGCCTCCGGGACGGGAATTCACCCCTCCACTTT. This codes for CASSLRDGNSPLHF.

The chain is built from TRBV19 and TRBJ2-3, with D maybe TRBD2 (6 bases). The germline V and J ends were trimmed by 9 bases and 3 bases, with 22 bases remaining between them. The CDR3 totals 16 residues. Germline-derived CDR1 and CDR2 are LNHDA and SQIVND (reference sequence). Here the CDR3 DNA reads TGTGCCAGCTGCCCCCTCGAGGGAGGCCCTACAGATACGCAGTATTTT. Amino acid sequence: CASCPLEGGPTDTQYF.

This chain connects TRBV10-2 to TRBJ2-7, with TRBD1 identical over 11 bases. CDR1 WSHSY and CDR2 SAAADI come from the germline V gene. Losses at the gene ends were 7 bases for V and 2 bases for J; bases not matched to a gene: 7. The CDR3 has 15 amino acids. The CDR3 sequence is CASKDGTGGTYEQYF. The CDR3 DNA follows: TGCGCCAGCAAGGACGGGACAGGGGGAACCTACGAGCAGTACTTC.

DNA for the CDR3: TGTGCCAGCAATCCGGCCGGGGCAACTGGAAACACCATATATTTT. Translating it yields CASNPAGATGNTIYF. The V gene is TRBV6-5, the J gene TRBJ1-3; D is possibly TRBD1 (5 bases). Germline V gene lookup returns CDR1 MNHEY and CDR2 SVGAGI. Trimming took off 7 bases at V and 2 bases at J, with 15 bases between the two ends. The CDR3 contains 15 residues.

The rearrangement links TRBV18 to TRBJ2-5, with TRBD1 matching 7 bases. V shed 3 bases and J 0 bases; nucleotides not matched to a gene: 1. Germline assignment: CDR1 KGHSH and CDR2 LQKENI. This CDR3 has 14 residues. As DNA, the CDR3 is TGTGCCAGCTCACCTGGGACAGACCAAGAGACCCAGTACTTC. This translates into CASSPGTDQETQYF.

V usage is TRBV27 and J usage is TRBJ2-1; 10 bases are shared with TRBD2. CDR1 is MNHEY and CDR2 is SMNVEV in the germline V gene (reference sequence). V dropped 4 bases and J dropped 5; count of bases not matched to a gene: 14. The CDR3 is 18 residues long. CDR3 bases: TGTGCCAGCAGTTACTTCCATCAACTAGCGGGAAGGCACAATGAGCAGTTCTTC. This sequence encodes CASSYFHQLAGRHNEQFF.

The chain combines TRBV20-1 with TRBJ1-2; D is undetermined. The CDR3 consists of 10 residues. CDR1 is DFQATT and CDR2 is SNEGSKA in the germline V gene (reference sequence). V dropped 5 bases and J dropped 3 bases, with 4 bases sitting between them. CDR3 sequence: CSAGHYGYTF. In DNA, the CDR3 is TGCAGTGCTGGACACTATGGCTACACCTTC.

Concerning this clone: One end of the junction varies from germline; a read error may be responsible. This sample also contains other DNA sequences that code for the same CDR3. This chain connects TRBV14 to TRBJ1-6, with a possible D match to TRBD1 (5 bases). CDR1 and CDR2 (germline): SGHDN, FVKESK. The CDR3 has 14 amino acids. CDR3 amino acids: CASSRGSYNSPLHF. In nucleotides, the CDR3 is TGTGCCAGCAGTAGGGGATCCTATAATTCGCCCCTCCACTTT.

CDR3 protein: CASIKGMGTEAFF. CDR3 nucleotide sequence: TGTGCCAGTATTAAGGGGATGGGTACTGAAGCTTTCTTT. This chain links TRBV19 with TRBJ1-1, with D possibly matching TRBD1 (5 bases). The CDR3 extends over 13 amino acids. CDR1 and CDR2 from the germline V gene are LNHDA and SQIVND (reference sequence). Trimming took off 7 bases at V and 5 bases at J, with 14 bases between the two ends.

The chain employs TRBV2 and TRBJ1-1, with 8 bases lining up with TRBD1. Germline V gives CDR1 SNHLY, CDR2 FYNNEI. CDR3 length equals 15 residues. V lost 7 bases and J lost 3; bases outside the gene matches: 10. Written as DNA, the CDR3 is TGTGCCAGCACCCTCTTGGCAGGGGGCTACACTGAAGCTTTCTTT. As protein: CASTLLAGGYTEAFF.

The chain couples TRBV4-2 to TRBJ2-1, with D tentatively TRBD2 (6 bases). CDR3 size: 13 residues. Germline loops: CDR1 LGHNA, CDR2 YNFKEQ. V was trimmed by 0 bases and J by 8 bases, leaving 8 bases between them. CDR3 sequence (DNA): TGTGCCAGCAGCCAAGAAGGAGGGGATGAGCAGTTCTTC. Translating it yields CASSQEGGDEQFF.

The table lists this clone with a count of one. CDR3 sequence: CASSRYWGGYSGGRSYNEQFF. The CDR3 coding sequence is TGTGCCAGCAGCCGATATTGGGGAGGATATAGCGGGGGAAGGTCCTACAATGAGCAGTTCTTC. The rearrangement links TRBV3-1 (or the pseudogene TRBV3-2) to TRBJ2-1; 9 nucleotides agree with TRBD2. The J segment lost 1 base and the V segment lost 4 bases, leaving 20 bases of the junction unmatched. The CDR3 has 21 residues. Germline V lookup: CDR1 LGHDT, CDR2 YNNKEL (reference sequence).

The genes are TRBV19 and TRBJ1-1; the D is unclear. The CDR3 is 14 residues long. V shed 4 bases and J shed 11 bases, with 20 bases lying between them. Germline V lookup: CDR1 LNHDA, CDR2 SQIVND (reference sequence). CDR3 in amino acids: CASSTRVAGSEAFF. CDR3 in DNA: TGTGCCAGTAGTACTCGTGTCGCGGGCAGTGAGGCTTTCTTT. Full variable domain (rest looked up from reference TRBV19 and TRBJ1-1): DGGITQSPKYLFRKEGQNVTLSCEQNLNHDAMYWYRQDPGQGLRLIYYSQIVNDFQKGDIAEGYSVSREKKESFPLTVTSAQKNPTAFYLCASSTRVAGSEAFFGQGTRLTVV.

The chain recombines TRBV6-6 with TRBJ1-5; D possibly corresponds to TRBD1 (5 bases). CDR1 and CDR2 from the germline V gene are MNHNY and SVGAGI (reference sequence). The V end was cut by 8 bases, the J end by 3 bases, with 17 bases between. CDR3 length: 15 residues. CDR3 DNA sequence: TGTGCCAGCTTCCCACGGGAGGGGTCCAATCAGCCCCAGCATTTT. It specifies CASFPREGSNQPQHF.

The J gene is TRBJ2-4, the V gene TRBV4-2, with 9 bases aligning to TRBD2. J was trimmed by 1 base and V by 2 bases; bases with no gene match: 9. CDR1 and CDR2 from the germline V gene are LGHNA and YNFKEQ. The length of the CDR3 is 18 residues. The CDR3 reads CASSQSATSGRAKNIQYF. The CDR3 DNA follows: TGTGCCAGCAGCCAAAGTGCTACGAGCGGGAGGGCCAAAAACATTCAGTACTTC.

The genes are TRBV18 and TRBJ1-2; D unclear. Germline V CDR1 and CDR2: KGHSH, LQKENI. This CDR3 contains 12 residues. V shed 6 bases and J shed 6 bases, with 11 bases lying between them. The CDR3 spells CASSTVGDGYTF. For the CDR3, the DNA is TGTGCCAGCTCTACGGTAGGCGATGGCTACACCTTC.

The rearrangement links TRBV19 to TRBJ2-7; D uncertain. Per the germline V gene, CDR1 is LNHDA and CDR2 is SQIVND (reference sequence). Trimming pared 0 bases from V and 7 bases from J, leaving 10 bases between. CDR3 size: 13 residues. This chain's CDR3 is CASSIDHGEEQYF. CDR3 bases: TGTGCCAGTAGTATAGATCATGGTGAGGAGCAGTACTTC.

The genes are TRBV13 and TRBJ1-2; 8 bases line up with TRBD1. The V segment lost 4 bases and the J segment 8 bases; nucleotides outside the gene matches: 6. The CDR3 sequence is 13 residues long. CDR1 is PRHDT and CDR2 is FYEKMQ in the germline V gene (reference sequence). The CDR3, as DNA: TGTGCCAGCAGCTCCCGGACAGGGAGAGGCTACACCTTC. This sequence encodes CASSSRTGRGYTF.

In its sample, this clone was seen a few times. The chain employs TRBV19 and TRBJ1-2, with D maybe TRBD1 (5 bases). CDR1 LNHDA and CDR2 SQIVND come from the germline V gene (reference sequence). CDR3 size: 14 residues. The V gene lost 7 bases and the J gene lost 3 bases, with 15 bases spanning the gap. CDR3 residues: CASKEAGKDYGYTF. CDR3 nucleotide sequence: TGTGCCAGTAAGGAGGCAGGGAAGGACTATGGCTACACCTTC.

This clone was counted once. The chain combines TRBV30 with TRBJ1-5; D uncertain. The ends were cut back, 0 bases at V and 4 bases at J, with 7 bases in the middle. CDR3 length: 13 amino acids. CDR1 and CDR2 (germline): GTSNPN, SVGIG (reference sequence). CDR3 sequence: CAWSVQINQPQHF. In DNA form, the CDR3 reads TGTGCCTGGAGTGTGCAGATAAATCAGCCCCAGCATTTT.

CDR3 loop: CATSDPDQPQHF. CDR3 sequence (DNA): TGTGCCACCAGTGATCCGGATCAGCCCCAGCATTTT. The rearrangement links TRBV24-1 to TRBJ1-5; the D is unclear. This CDR3 contains 12 residues. Germline V lookup: CDR1 KGHDR, CDR2 SFDVKD. V shed 3 bases and J shed 5 bases, with 4 bases lying between them.

The chain joins TRBV6-6 to TRBJ1-4, with unresolved D. V was trimmed by 5 bases and J by 4 bases, leaving 32 bases between them. The CDR3 length is 21 residues. Germline assignment: CDR1 MNHNY and CDR2 SVGAGI (reference sequence). The CDR3: CASSLALSSGPNFGSNEKLFF. CDR3 DNA sequence: TGTGCCAGCAGTCTCGCTCTGTCCAGCGGGCCGAATTTTGGCAGTAATGAAAAACTGTTTTTT.